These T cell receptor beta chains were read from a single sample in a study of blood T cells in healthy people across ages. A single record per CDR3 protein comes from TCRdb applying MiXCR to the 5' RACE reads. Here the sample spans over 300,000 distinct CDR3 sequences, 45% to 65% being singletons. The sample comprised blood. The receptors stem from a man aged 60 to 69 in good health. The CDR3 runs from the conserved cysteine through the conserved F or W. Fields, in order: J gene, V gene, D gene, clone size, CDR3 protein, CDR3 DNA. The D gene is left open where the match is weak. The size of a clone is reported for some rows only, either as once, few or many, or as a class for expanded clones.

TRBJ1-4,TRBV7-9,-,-,CASSLGNSATNEKLFF,TGTGCCAGCAGCTTAGGAAACAGTGCAACTAATGAAAAACTGTTTTTT
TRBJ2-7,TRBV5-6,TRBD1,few,CASRPTGVYEQYF,TGTGCCAGCAGGCCGACAGGGGTCTACGAGCAGTACTTC
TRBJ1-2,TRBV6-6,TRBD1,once,CAIEAPGTGVYGYTF,TGTGCCATTGAAGCCCCGGGGACAGGGGTCTATGGCTACACCTTC
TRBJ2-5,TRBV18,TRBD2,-,CASSQWTSVSQETQYF,TGTGCCAGCTCCCAGTGGACTAGCGTTTCGCAAGAGACCCAGTACTTC
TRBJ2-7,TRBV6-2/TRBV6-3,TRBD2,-,CASSSVRRTSGGNEQYF,TGTGCCAGCAGTTCAGTTAGGCGGACTAGCGGGGGCAATGAGCAGTACTTC
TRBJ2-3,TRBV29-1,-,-,CSVALSGDTQYF,TGCAGCGTAGCACTGAGTGGGGATACGCAGTATTTT
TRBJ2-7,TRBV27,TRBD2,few,CASSLSSLAGGNDEQYF,TGTGCCAGCAGTTTATCGAGCCTAGCGGGAGGTAACGACGAGCAGTACTTC
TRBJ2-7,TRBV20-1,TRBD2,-,CSARSGGGGGWNEQYF,TGCAGTGCTAGAAGCGGTGGTGGGGGGGGATGGAATGAGCAGTACTTC
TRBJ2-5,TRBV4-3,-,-,CASPGRGETQYF,TGCGCCAGCCCTGGCCGTGGGGAGACCCAGTACTTC
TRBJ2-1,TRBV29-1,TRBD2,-,CSVGLAGVNNEQFF,TGCAGCGTCGGACTAGCGGGAGTCAACAATGAGCAGTTCTTC
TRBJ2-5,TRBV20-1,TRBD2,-,CSAARLAGGLLQETQYF,TGCAGTGCTGCTCGACTAGCGGGGGGGCTACTCCAAGAGACCCAGTACTTC
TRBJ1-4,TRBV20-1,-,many,CSARRATNEKLFF,TGCAGTGCTAGACGAGCGACTAATGAAAAACTGTTTTTT
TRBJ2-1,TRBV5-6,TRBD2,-,CASSQLAGGPNEQFF,TGTGCCAGCAGCCAGCTAGCGGGAGGGCCGAATGAGCAGTTCTTC
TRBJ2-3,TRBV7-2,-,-,CASSLGASTGTQYF,TGTGCCAGCAGTCTCGGGGCCAGCACAGGTACGCAGTATTTT
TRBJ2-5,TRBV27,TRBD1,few,CASGQGLKETQYF,TGTGCCAGCGGACAGGGTTTAAAGGAGACCCAGTACTTC
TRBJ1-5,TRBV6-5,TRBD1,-,CASSRTGYQEAQHF,TGTGCCAGCAGCCGGACAGGGTACCAAGAGGCCCAGCATTTT
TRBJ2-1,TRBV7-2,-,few,CASSSGPNEQFF,TGTGCCAGCAGCTCGGGGCCCAATGAGCAGTTCTTC
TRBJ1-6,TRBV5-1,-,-,CASSLARSQSPLHF,TGCGCCAGCAGCTTGGCCCGGAGCCAATCACCCCTCCACTTT
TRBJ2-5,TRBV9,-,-,CASSVAGSGMYQETQYF,TGTGCCAGCAGCGTAGCGGGTAGTGGGATGTACCAAGAGACCCAGTACTTC
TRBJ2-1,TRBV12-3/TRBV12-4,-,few,CASTAAGTPGRLTYNEQFF,TGTGCCAGCACCGCCGCAGGGACACCAGGTAGACTTACTTACAATGAGCAGTTCTTC
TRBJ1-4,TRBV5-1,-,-,CASSLGSATNEKLFF,TGCGCCAGCAGCTTGGGATCGGCAACTAATGAAAAACTGTTTTTT
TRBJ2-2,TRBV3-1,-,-,CASSQGRGTNTGELFF,TGTGCCAGCAGCCAGGGGCGGGGCACGAACACCGGGGAGCTGTTTTTT
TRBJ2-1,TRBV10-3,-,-,CASSAYDNEQFF,TGTGCCTCAAGCGCCTACGACAATGAGCAGTTCTTC
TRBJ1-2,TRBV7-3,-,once,CASSPEGANYGYTF,TGTGCCAGCAGCCCTGAAGGGGCTAACTATGGCTACACCTTC
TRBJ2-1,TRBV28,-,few,CASSGPGGAYNEQFF,TGTGCCAGCAGTGGGCCAGGGGGGGCCTACAATGAGCAGTTCTTC
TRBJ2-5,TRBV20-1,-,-,CSARLVQETQYF,TGCAGTGCGCGACTGGTTCAAGAGACCCAGTACTTC
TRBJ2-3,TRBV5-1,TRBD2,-,CASSLAGGPMDTQYF,TGCGCCAGCAGCTTAGCGGGAGGGCCCATGGATACGCAGTATTTT